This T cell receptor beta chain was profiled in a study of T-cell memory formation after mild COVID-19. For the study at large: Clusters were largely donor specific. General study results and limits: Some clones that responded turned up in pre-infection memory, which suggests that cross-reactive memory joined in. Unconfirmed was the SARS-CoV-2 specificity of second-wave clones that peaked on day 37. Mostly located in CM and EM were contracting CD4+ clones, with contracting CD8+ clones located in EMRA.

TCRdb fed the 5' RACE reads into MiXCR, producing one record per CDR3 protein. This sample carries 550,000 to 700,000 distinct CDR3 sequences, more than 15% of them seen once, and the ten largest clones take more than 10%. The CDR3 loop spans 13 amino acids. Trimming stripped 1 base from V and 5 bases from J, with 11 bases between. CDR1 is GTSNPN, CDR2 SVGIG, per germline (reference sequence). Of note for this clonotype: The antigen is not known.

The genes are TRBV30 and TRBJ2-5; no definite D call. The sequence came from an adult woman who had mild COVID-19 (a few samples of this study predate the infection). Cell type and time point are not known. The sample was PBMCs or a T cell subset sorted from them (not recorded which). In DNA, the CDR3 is TGTGCCTGGAGTGCCTACCCGAGGGAGACCCAGTACTTC. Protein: CAWSAYPRETQYF.